This passage covers 19 T cell receptor beta chains from one sample sequenced in a study of T cell responses to AZD1222 COVID-19 vaccine. Sequencing used immunoSEQ multiplex PCR; TCRdb keeps in-frame clones, though not all of them. The sample includes 150,000 to 180,000 clones, 88% seen only once; the top ten take 3% to 3.5%. The sequencing used peripheral blood, collected on day 0 of AZD1222 vaccination. The receptor source for this set is an adult in good health.

The chain recombines TRBV6-2 or TRBV6-3 with TRBJ2-5; 7 positions match TRBD2. V gave up 5 bases and J gave up 2 bases; unmatched junction bases: 5. CDR1 and CDR2 from the germline V gene are MNHEY and SVGEGT. CDR3 length equals 14 residues. The CDR3 reads CASSDSGAQETQYF. The CDR3 nucleotides read TGTGCCAGCAGTGACAGCGGGGCACAAGAGACCCAGTACTTC.

The CDR3 coding sequence is TGTGCCAGCTCACCGACGACAGGGTACTATGGCTACACCTTC. It specifies CASSPTTGYYGYTF. This rearrangement joins TRBV18 to TRBJ1-2, with 7 bases identical to TRBD1. The CDR3 loop spans 14 amino acids. Trimming took 3 bases from V and 3 from J; bases not matched to a gene: 4. The germline CDR1 and CDR2 sequences are KGHSH and LQKENI.

V is TRBV27 and J is TRBJ1-6; TRBD1 might be the D (5 bases). CDR3 size: 15 residues. CDR1 is MNHEY and CDR2 is SMNVEV in the germline V gene (reference sequence). The ends were cut back, 4 bases at V and 3 bases at J, with 10 bases in the middle. CDR3 amino acids: CASSSRQYYNSPLHF. CDR3 nucleotides: TGTGCCAGCAGTTCCAGACAGTACTATAATTCACCCCTCCACTTT.

Only a few counts were recorded for this clone. The chain links TRBV10-2 to TRBJ1-3, with TRBD1 as a possible D gene (5 bases). The CDR3 has 13 residues. CDR1 WSHSY and CDR2 SAAADI come from the germline V gene. V was shortened by 6 bases and J by 0 bases, with 6 bases between the two germline ends. DNA for the CDR3: TGCGCCAGCAGGGGGGGCTCTGGAAACACCATATATTTT. It specifies CASRGGSGNTIYF.

The chain combines TRBV5-5 with TRBJ1-5; D is unclear. Germline V CDR1 and CDR2: SGHKS, YYEKEE (reference sequence). The V and J ends lost 4 bases and 4 bases respectively, with 9 bases between them. The CDR3 extends over 13 amino acids. In DNA form, the CDR3 reads TGTGCCAGCAGCACCAGTCCGAATCAGCCCCAGCATTTT. Residues: CASSTSPNQPQHF. Looking up the rest from reference TRBV5-5 and TRBJ1-5 gives the full variable domain: DAGVTQSPTHLIKTRGQQVTLRCSPISGHKSVSWYQQVLGQGPQFIFQYYEKEERGRGNFPDRFSARQFPNYSSELNVNALLLGDSALYLCASSTSPNQPQHFGDGTRLSIL.

The chain links TRBV5-1 to TRBJ1-2; D uncertain. CDR3 length equals 12 residues. Deletions cut 5 bases from V and 2 bases from J, with 7 bases between. Germline V gives CDR1 SGHRS, CDR2 YFSETQ. The DNA of the CDR3 is TGCGCCAGCAGTGACACGAACTATGGCTACACCTTC. This encodes CASSDTNYGYTF.

The V gene is TRBV7-6, the J gene TRBJ2-2; no definite D call. Germline loops: CDR1 SGHVS, CDR2 FNYEAQ. This CDR3 has 15 amino acids. Trimming took 4 bases from V and 0 from J, leaving 9 bases between them. CDR3 nucleotides: TGTGCCAGCAGCTCCGACAATTCGAACACCGGGGAGCTGTTTTTT. The encoded protein is CASSSDNSNTGELFF.

V usage is TRBV5-1 and J usage is TRBJ1-1; D unclear. The CDR3 sequence is 14 residues long. Trimming cost V 3 bases and J 1 base, with 10 bases left between them. Germline values: CDR1 SGHRS, CDR2 YFSETQ. CDR3 sequence reads: CASSWAGGNTEAFF. The CDR3 DNA reads as TGCGCCAGCAGCTGGGCCGGCGGGAACACTGAAGCTTTCTTT.

There are a few counts of this clone. The chain combines TRBV18 with TRBJ2-1; no definite D call. This CDR3 has 13 amino acids. Germline CDR1 is KGHSH and CDR2 is LQKENI. V gave up 1 base and J gave up 6 bases, with 7 bases separating them. The CDR3 here is CASSPRLTNEQFF. The CDR3 DNA reads TGTGCCAGCTCACCACGGCTGACCAATGAGCAGTTCTTC.

V and J are TRBV13 and TRBJ1-3; D unresolved. The CDR3 sequence is 15 residues long. V was cut by 2 bases and J by 0 bases, with 8 bases left in between. Germline V CDR1 and CDR2: PRHDT, FYEKMQ (reference sequence). DNA of the CDR3: TGTGCCAGCAGCTTACAGACCCGCTCTGGAAACACCATATATTTT. Amino acids: CASSLQTRSGNTIYF.

This chain links TRBV9 with TRBJ2-7; D gene ambiguous. The CDR3 has 14 amino acids. The V end lost 4 bases, the J end lost 2 bases, and 13 bases lay between the germline ends. The V gene's germline CDR1 is SGDLS and CDR2 YYNGEE. The CDR3 sequence is CASSPGMAPYEQYF. The CDR3 DNA reads TGTGCCAGCAGCCCTGGGATGGCACCCTACGAGCAGTACTTC.

V is TRBV7-2 and J is TRBJ2-3; D is perhaps TRBD2 (6 bases). The ends were cut back, 5 bases at V and 2 bases at J, with 14 bases in the middle. The germline V gene encodes CDR1 SGHTA and CDR2 FQGNSA. The CDR3 is 15 amino acids. The CDR3 is CASSPIAATTDTQYF. The CDR3 nucleotides are TGTGCCAGCAGCCCCATAGCGGCAACCACAGATACGCAGTATTTT.

The V and J genes are TRBV4-2 and TRBJ2-2; 16 nucleotides agree with TRBD2. The germline gives CDR1 LGHNA, CDR2 YNFKEQ. V lost 0 bases, J lost 6 bases, and 7 bases stayed unmatched. The CDR3 runs to 19 residues. This CDR3 is CASSQDPSGLAGGSGELFF. CDR3 coding DNA: TGTGCCAGCAGCCAAGATCCCTCGGGACTAGCGGGGGGGTCCGGGGAGCTGTTTTTT.

The chain recombines TRBV7-9 with TRBJ2-7; no reliable D call. Looked up from germline, CDR1 is SEHNR and CDR2 is FQNEAQ (reference sequence). The CDR3 loop spans 14 amino acids. V gave up 4 bases and J gave up 3 bases, with 13 bases separating them. The CDR3 bases are TGTGCCAGCAGCTGGGCTCCAAACAGCTACGAGCAGTACTTC. It translates to CASSWAPNSYEQYF.

This chain links TRBV29-1 with TRBJ2-7, with TRBD1 identical over 10 bases. This CDR3 has 15 residues. Germline V gives CDR1 SQVTM, CDR2 ANQGSEA. After removal of 1 base from V and 6 bases from J, the junction contained 9 bases not matched to a gene. DNA for the CDR3: TGCAGCGTTGAAGCCCGGGACAGGGGAGGGTCCGAGCAGTACTTC. Translating it yields CSVEARDRGGSEQYF.

CDR3 protein: CASSFWEMDTQYF. Here the CDR3 DNA reads TGTGCCAGCAGCTTTTGGGAAATGGATACGCAGTATTTT. The J gene is TRBJ2-3, the V gene TRBV7-3; D gene ambiguous. Germline lookup yields CDR1 SGHTA and CDR2 FQGTGA. V was shortened by 3 bases and J by 6 bases, with 10 bases between the two germline ends. The CDR3 loop spans 13 amino acids.

The chain carries TRBV6-5 and TRBJ1-2; D is unclear. Germline V lookup: CDR1 MNHEY, CDR2 SVGAGI. Trimming left V 2 bases short and J 4 bases short, with 8 bases between. The CDR3 sequence is 13 residues long. DNA for the CDR3: TGTGCCAGCAGTTACCAGAATCGCTATGGCTACACCTTC. It translates to CASSYQNRYGYTF.

The chain links TRBV12-3 or TRBV12-4 to TRBJ1-2; the D is unclear. The germline V and J ends were trimmed by 5 bases and 8 bases, with 12 bases remaining between them. The CDR3 is made up of 12 amino acids. CDR3 DNA sequence: TGTGCCAGCAGTGACCGTCCCGCGGGCTACACCTTC. Protein: CASSDRPAGYTF.

The rearrangement uses TRBV19 and TRBJ1-2, with D possibly matching TRBD1 (5 bases). The CDR3 consists of 14 residues. Trimming took off 1 base at V and 4 bases at J, with 10 bases between the two ends. CDR1 LNHDA and CDR2 SQIVND come from the germline V gene (reference sequence). The CDR3 loop is CASSIGWDGYGYTF. The CDR3 region has the DNA TGTGCCAGTAGTATAGGTTGGGACGGCTATGGCTACACCTTC. The entire variable domain, with the rest obtained from reference TRBV19 and TRBJ1-2, is as follows: DGGITQSPKYLFRKEGQNVTLSCEQNLNHDAMYWYRQDPGQGLRLIYYSQIVNDFQKGDIAEGYSVSREKKESFPLTVTSAQKNPTAFYLCASSIGWDGYGYTFGSGTRLTVV.